Given below is one TCR beta chain in context. Original methodology: Nucleated cell number was recorded as an estimate derived from reference gene primer amplification. The repertoire was sequenced with immunoSEQ multiplex PCR; TCRdb's copy has only in-frame clones and lacks some. From that table come the V and J calls and clone size; the DNA was used to work out D and trimming. The repertoire has approximately 140,000 clones, approximately 82% of them found once; the top ten carry about 1.4%. These data belong to a study of blood T cell repertoires in COVID-19. Background on the study: Samples of COVID-19 (acute and convalescent) were obtained from the United States, Italy and Spain.

Per germline, CDR1 SGHTA and CDR2 FQGTGA. The CDR3 has 14 residues. The ends lost 5 bases at V and 6 bases at J; junction bases unmatched: 6. The gene calls are TRBV7-3 and TRBJ2-1, with 8 bases that match TRBD2. Sequencing used peripheral blood. The TCR originated in a human donor in a cohort sampled during active COVID-19. The DNA of the CDR3 is TGTGCCAGCAGCCCCAGCGGGAGTGGCAATGAGCAGTTCTTC. Encoded protein: CASSPSGSGNEQFF.